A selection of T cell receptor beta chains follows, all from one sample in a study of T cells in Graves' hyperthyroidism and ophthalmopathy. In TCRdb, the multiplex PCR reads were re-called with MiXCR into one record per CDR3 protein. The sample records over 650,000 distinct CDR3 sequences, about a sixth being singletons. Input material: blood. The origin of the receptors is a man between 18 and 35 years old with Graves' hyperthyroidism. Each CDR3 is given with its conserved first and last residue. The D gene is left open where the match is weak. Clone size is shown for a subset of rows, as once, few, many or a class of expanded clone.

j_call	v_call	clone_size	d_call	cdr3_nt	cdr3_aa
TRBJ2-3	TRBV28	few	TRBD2	TGTGCCAGCAGTAGACTAGCCGTGAGGACAGATACGCAGTATTTT	CASSRLAVRTDTQYF
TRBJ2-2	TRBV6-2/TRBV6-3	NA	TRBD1	TGTGCCAGCAGATCCGACAGGGGTGCCGGGGAGCTGTTTTTT	CASRSDRGAGELFF
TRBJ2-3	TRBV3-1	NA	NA	TGTGCCAGCAGCCAAGATAAGGGGGGGTGGTCCACAGATACGCAGTATTTT	CASSQDKGGWSTDTQYF
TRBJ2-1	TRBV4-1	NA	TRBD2	TGCGCCAGCAGCCACGAGACTAGCGCCGACTCCTACAATGAGCAGTTCTTC	CASSHETSADSYNEQFF
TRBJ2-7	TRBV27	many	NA	TGTGCCAGCAGTCCCCCAGCGGCCCCCGGCGGCGAGCAGTACTTC	CASSPPAAPGGEQYF
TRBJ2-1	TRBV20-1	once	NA	TGCAGTGCTAGTGTGGATGAGCAGTTCTTC	CSASVDEQFF
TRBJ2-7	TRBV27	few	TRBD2	TGTGCCAGCAGTCCCCGGACTAGAATCACCTACGAGCAGTACTTC	CASSPRTRITYEQYF
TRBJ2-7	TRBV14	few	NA	TGTGCCAGCAGCCAAAACTCCTACGAGCAGTACTTC	CASSQNSYEQYF
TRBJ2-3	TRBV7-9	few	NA	TGTGCCAGCAGCTTTAAGGGGAGGCCCACAGATACGCAGTATTTT	CASSFKGRPTDTQYF
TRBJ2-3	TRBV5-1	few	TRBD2	TGCGCCAGCAGCAGCCCACAGCGGGATCACACAGATACGCAGTATTTT	CASSSPQRDHTDTQYF
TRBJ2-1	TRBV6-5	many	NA	TGTGCCAGCAGTTACTCCGGGGGACAGATTTACAATGAGCAGTTCTTC	CASSYSGGQIYNEQFF
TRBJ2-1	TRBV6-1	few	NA	TGTGCCTGTGAAGAGATATTCAATGAGCAGTTCTTC	CACEEIFNEQFF
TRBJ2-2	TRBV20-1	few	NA	TGCAGTGCCCGACCGGGCGCCGGGGAGCTGTTTTTT	CSARPGAGELFF
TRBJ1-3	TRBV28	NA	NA	TGTGCCAGCAGTTTACCGGGACGGGGGGCCTTAACCATATATTTT	CASSLPGRGALTIYF
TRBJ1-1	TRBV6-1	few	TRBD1	TGTGCCACCCCGGGACAGACGAGCACTGAAGCTTTCTTT	CATPGQTSTEAFF
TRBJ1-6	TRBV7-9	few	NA	TGTGCCAGCAGCGCAGAGGGGGGAGGATCACCCCTCCACTTT	CASSAEGGGSPLHF
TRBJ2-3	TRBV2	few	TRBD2	TGTGCCAGCAGTAAGAGGACCGGGAGGGCACCCTTTAGCACAGATACGCAGTATTTT	CASSKRTGRAPFSTDTQYF
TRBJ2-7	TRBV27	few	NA	TGTGCCAGCAGCCTTATGGGACGCTACGAGCAGTACTTC	CASSLMGRYEQYF
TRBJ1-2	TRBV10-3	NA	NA	TGTGCCATCAGTGGGCTGTATGAGGTAACTGGCTACACCTTC	CAISGLYEVTGYTF
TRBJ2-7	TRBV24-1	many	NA	TGTGCCACCAGTGACCGGGACTCCGCCGAGCAGTACTTC	CATSDRDSAEQYF
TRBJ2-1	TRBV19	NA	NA	TGTGCCAGTAGTATCGGTCCGGGGACCCACAATGAGCAGTTCTTC	CASSIGPGTHNEQFF
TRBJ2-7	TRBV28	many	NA	TGTGCCAGCCGGGACACGATCTACGAGCAGTACTTC	CASRDTIYEQYF
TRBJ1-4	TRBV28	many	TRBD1	TGTGCCAGCAGCCCGGTTGGTACAGGGGTAATTAGGGAAAAACTGTTTTTT	CASSPVGTGVIREKLFF
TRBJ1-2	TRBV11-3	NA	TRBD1	TGTGCCAGCAGCTTAGTCGGACAGGGGGCGGCTGGCTACACCTTC	CASSLVGQGAAGYTF
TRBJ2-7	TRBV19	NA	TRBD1	TGTGCCAGTAGTATAATGGTATGGGACAGATTATCCTACGAGCAGTACTTC	CASSIMVWDRLSYEQYF
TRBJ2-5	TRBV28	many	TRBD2	TGTGCCAGCAAACTAGCGAAACAGACCCAGTACTTC	CASKLAKQTQYF
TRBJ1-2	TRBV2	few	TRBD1	TGTGCCAGCCTTGACAGGGTTGAAACTAACTATGGCTACACCTTC	CASLDRVETNYGYTF
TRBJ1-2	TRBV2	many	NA	TGTGCCAGCAGTGAAAGGCCGTGGGGCTACACCTTC	CASSERPWGYTF
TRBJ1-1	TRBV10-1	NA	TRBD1	TGCGCCAGCAGCCCACCCCAGGACAGGCTACCTCGGGGGAACACTGAAGCTTTCTTT	CASSPPQDRLPRGNTEAFF
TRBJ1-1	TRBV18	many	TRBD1	TGTGCCAGCTCGCCCAACAGGGGGCCGAGGACTGAAGCTTTCTTT	CASSPNRGPRTEAFF
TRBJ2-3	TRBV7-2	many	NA	TGTGCCAGCAGCTTATTTCCCGGCACAGATACGCAGTATTTT	CASSLFPGTDTQYF
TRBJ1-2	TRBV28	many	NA	TGTGCCAGCAGTTTTGTTGGGGGTGGAGACTATGGCTACACCTTC	CASSFVGGGDYGYTF
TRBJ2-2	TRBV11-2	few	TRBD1	TGTGCCAGCATCCGAGACAGGGGCTACACCGGGGAGCTGTTTTTT	CASIRDRGYTGELFF
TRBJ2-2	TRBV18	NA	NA	TGTGCCAGCTCACCAGTTGACAGGTGGACCGGGGAGCTGTTTTTT	CASSPVDRWTGELFF
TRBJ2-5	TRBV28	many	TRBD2	TGTGCCAGCAGACAACGACTAGCGGTCCAAGAGACCCAGTACTTC	CASRQRLAVQETQYF
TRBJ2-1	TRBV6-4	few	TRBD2	TGTGCCAGCAGTGAACTAGCGGGAGGGTACAATGAGCAGTCCTTC	CASSELAGGYNEQSF
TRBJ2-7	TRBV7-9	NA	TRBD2	TGTGCCAGCAGCTCCGGGACTAGCGGGAGTTTCGTCAACGAGCAGTACTTC	CASSSGTSGSFVNEQYF
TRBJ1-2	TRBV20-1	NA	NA	TGCAGTGCTAGAGATAGAGACAGAAGAAAGGGCTACACCTTC	CSARDRDRRKGYTF
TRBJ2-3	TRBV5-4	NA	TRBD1	TGTGCCAGCAGCTCGCGACAGGGGAACGGGGCTACGCAGTATTTT	CASSSRQGNGATQYF
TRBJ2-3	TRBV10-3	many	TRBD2	TGTGCCATCAGCGCCGCGGGGGACCTCACAGATACGCAGTATTTT	CAISAAGDLTDTQYF
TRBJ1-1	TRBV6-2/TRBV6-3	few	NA	TGTGCCAGCACCATAACGAGGGGAGGAACTGAAGCTTTCTTT	CASTITRGGTEAFF
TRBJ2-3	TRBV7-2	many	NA	TGTGCCAGCAGCCTACTCTCGGCATCAGATACGCAGTATTTT	CASSLLSASDTQYF
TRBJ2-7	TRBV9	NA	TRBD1	TGTGCCAGCAGCGGTGGGACAGGGGGGGGCTACGAGCAGTACTTC	CASSGGTGGGYEQYF
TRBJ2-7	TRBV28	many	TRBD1	TGTGCCAGTAAGGGGGACAGGCCTTACGAGCAGTACTTC	CASKGDRPYEQYF
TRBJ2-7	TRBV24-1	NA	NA	TGTGCCACCAGTGATTTGGGCGTTCCCCGCGGGTACGAGCAGTACTTC	CATSDLGVPRGYEQYF
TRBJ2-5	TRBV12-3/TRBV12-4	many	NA	TGTGCCAGCAGTACCCCGGGAGTACAAGAGACCCAGTACTTC	CASSTPGVQETQYF
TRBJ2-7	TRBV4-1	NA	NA	TGCGCCAGCAGTCGCCGGGACACCCCCTACGAGCAGTACTTC	CASSRRDTPYEQYF
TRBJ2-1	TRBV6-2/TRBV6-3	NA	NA	TGTGCCAGCAGCCTTATGACTAGCTCCTACAATGAGCAGTTCTTC	CASSLMTSSYNEQFF
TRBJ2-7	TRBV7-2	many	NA	TGTGCCAGCAGCTTGTTGGACTACTACGAGCAGTACTTC	CASSLLDYYEQYF
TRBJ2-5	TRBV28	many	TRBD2	TGTGCCAGCAGTTTTCCAGCGGGAGGGGTGGGGACCCAGTACTTC	CASSFPAGGVGTQYF
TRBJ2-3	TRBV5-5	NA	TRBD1	TGTGCCAGCAGCTGGGGGACAGGGCCGGATACGCAGTATTTT	CASSWGTGPDTQYF
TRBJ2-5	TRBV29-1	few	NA	TGCAGCGTTGGGGGACGGATCCAAGAGACCCAGTACTTC	CSVGGRIQETQYF
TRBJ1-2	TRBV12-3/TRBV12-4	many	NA	TGTGCCAGCAGCCCGGGGAGGGGAGATGGCTACACCTTC	CASSPGRGDGYTF
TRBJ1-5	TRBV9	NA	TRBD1	TGTGCCAGCAGCGTAGCGGGAGGGGGCGCAGATACGCAGCATTTT	CASSVAGGGADTQHF
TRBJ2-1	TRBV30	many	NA	TGTGCCTGCCGGCCCAAAGGCGGGACTTCCCTCAATGAGCAGTTCTTC	CACRPKGGTSLNEQFF
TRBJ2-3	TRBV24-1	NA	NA	TGTGCCACCAGTCCGGCGGGGACCACAGATACGCAGTATTTT	CATSPAGTTDTQYF
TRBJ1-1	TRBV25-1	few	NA	TGTGCCAGCAGTGAGTTGGGGCGACCTGAAGCTTTCTTT	CASSELGRPEAFF
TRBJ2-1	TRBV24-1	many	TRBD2	TGTGCCACCAGTGATTTGGCGGGAGCGATTGGACACAGGTCCTACAATGAGCAGTTCTTC	CATSDLAGAIGHRSYNEQFF
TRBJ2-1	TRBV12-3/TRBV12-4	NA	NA	TGTGCCAGCAGTTTGGGTCAGGGAGGGGGTAGGGATGAGCAGTTCTTC	CASSLGQGGGRDEQFF
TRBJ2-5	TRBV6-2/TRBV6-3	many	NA	TGTGCCAGCAGTTACTCGACCGAGGGAAAAGAGACCCAGTACTTC	CASSYSTEGKETQYF